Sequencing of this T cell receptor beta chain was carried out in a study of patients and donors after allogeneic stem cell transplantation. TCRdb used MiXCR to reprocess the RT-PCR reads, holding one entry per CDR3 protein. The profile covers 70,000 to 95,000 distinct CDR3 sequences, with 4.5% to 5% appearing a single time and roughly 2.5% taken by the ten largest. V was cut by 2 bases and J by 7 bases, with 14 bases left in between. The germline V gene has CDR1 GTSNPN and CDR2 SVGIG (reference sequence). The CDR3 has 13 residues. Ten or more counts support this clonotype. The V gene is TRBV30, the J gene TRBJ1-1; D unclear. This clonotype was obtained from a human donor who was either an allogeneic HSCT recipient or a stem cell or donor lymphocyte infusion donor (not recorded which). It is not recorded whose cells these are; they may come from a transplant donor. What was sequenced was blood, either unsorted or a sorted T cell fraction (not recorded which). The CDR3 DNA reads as TGTGCCTGGAGTCCCGGAGTTCGGAGTGAAGCTTTCTTT. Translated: CAWSPGVRSEAFF. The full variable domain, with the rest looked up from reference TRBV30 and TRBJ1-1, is SQTIHQWPATLVQPVGSPLSLECTVEGTSNPNLYWYRQAAGRGLQLLFYSVGIGQISSEVPQNLSASRPQDRQFILSSKKLLLSDSGFYLCAWSPGVRSEAFFGQGTRLTVV.